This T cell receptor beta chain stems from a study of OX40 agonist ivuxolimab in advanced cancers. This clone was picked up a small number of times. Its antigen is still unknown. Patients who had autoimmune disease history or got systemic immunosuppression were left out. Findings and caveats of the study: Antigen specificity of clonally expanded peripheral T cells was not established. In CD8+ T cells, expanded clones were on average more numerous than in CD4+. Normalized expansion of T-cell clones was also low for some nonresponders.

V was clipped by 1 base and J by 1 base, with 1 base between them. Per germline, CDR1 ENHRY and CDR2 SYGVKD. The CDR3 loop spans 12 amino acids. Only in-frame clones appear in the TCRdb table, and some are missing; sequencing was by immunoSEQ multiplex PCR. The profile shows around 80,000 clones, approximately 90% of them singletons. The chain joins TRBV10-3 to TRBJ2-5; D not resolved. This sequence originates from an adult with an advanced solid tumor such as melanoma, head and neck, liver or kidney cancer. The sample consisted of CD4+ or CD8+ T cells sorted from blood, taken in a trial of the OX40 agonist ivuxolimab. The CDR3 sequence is CAISEFQETQYF. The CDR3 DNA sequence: TGTGCCATCAGTGAGTTCCAAGAGACCCAGTACTTC.